This passage covers 6 T cell receptor beta chains from one sample sequenced in a study of lung T cells in sarcoidosis with Löfgren's syndrome. TCRdb re-called the reads through MiXCR, storing one row per CDR3 protein. Of 15,000 to 25,000 distinct CDR3 sequences listed, about a fifth are singletons. Sequencing was done on a sample of CD4+ T cells from PBMCs. These receptors originate from a human donor with sarcoidosis (Löfgren's syndrome or another form), or a control subject (not recorded which).

This chain joins TRBV19 and TRBJ2-5, with D possibly being TRBD1 (6 bases). Trimming removed 5 bases at V and 2 bases at J, with 18 bases between. This CDR3 region has 16 residues. Germline V gene sequence: CDR1 LNHDA, CDR2 SQIVND (reference sequence). The CDR3 DNA reads as TGTGCCAGTAGTCTATACCCCGGGACAAATCAAGAGACCCAGTACTTC. Translation gives CASSLYPGTNQETQYF.

In this sample, this clonotype turned up many times. The rearrangement uses TRBV18 and TRBJ2-5; 7 bases align to TRBD1. The ends lost 1 base at V and 2 bases at J; junction bases unmatched: 4. Germline lookup yields CDR1 KGHSH and CDR2 LQKENI. This CDR3 contains 15 residues. The chain's CDR3 is CASSPRPGQQETQYF. CDR3 coding DNA: TGTGCCAGCTCACCACGTCCGGGACAGCAAGAGACCCAGTACTTC.

This clonotype is labeled medium-sized (0.01 to 0.1%). This sequence joins TRBV6-1 and TRBJ2-3; D is possibly TRBD1 or TRBD2 (5 bases each). The V gene's germline CDR1 is MNHNS and CDR2 SASEGT. The V end was cut by 8 bases, the J end by 1 base, with 13 bases between. CDR3 size: 14 residues. In DNA form, the CDR3 reads TGTGCCAGCGGGGTTAGGGACGGCACAGATACGCAGTATTTT. Its protein product is CASGVRDGTDTQYF.

In DNA, the CDR3 is TGTGCCAGTAGTTTCGGACTAGCGGGAGGACAAAACATTCAGTACTTC. Translating gives CASSFGLAGGQNIQYF. The V and J genes are TRBV19 and TRBJ2-4; 14 positions match TRBD2. V was pared by 5 bases and J by 5 bases, with 5 bases of the junction left unmatched. The CDR3 has 16 residues. Germline V gene data show CDR1 as LNHDA and CDR2 as SQIVND (reference sequence).

Turning to this clonotype: Being one base from a much bigger clone, this may be a read error. DNA for the CDR3: TGCGCCAGCAGCCAATGTCCAGGGGCCTACGAGCAGTACTTC. Protein: CASSQCPGAYEQYF. This chain joins TRBV4-3 and TRBJ2-7; perhaps TRBD1 as D (6 bases). Germline V gives CDR1 LGHNA, CDR2 YSLEER. The V end lost 2 bases, the J end lost 2 bases, and 10 bases lay between the germline ends. The CDR3 extends over 14 amino acids.

This clonotype was seen at least ten times. The chain employs TRBV10-3 and TRBJ2-1, with D possibly being TRBD2 (7 bases). Trimming cost V 4 bases and J 0 bases, with 10 bases left between them. The CDR3 runs 15 residues. The germline CDR1 and CDR2 sequences are ENHRY and SYGVKD. The CDR3 DNA follows: TGTGCCATCAGTGTCGGGGGGCCCTCCTACAATGAGCAGTTCTTC. This codes for CAISVGGPSYNEQFF.